This entry features one TCR beta chain sequence. TCRdb analysed the 5' RACE reads with MiXCR anew, one entry per CDR3 protein. The sample carries about 46,000 distinct CDR3 sequences, 5% to 6% recorded once. These data originate in a study of early T cells in non-severe SARS-CoV-2 infection. Germline CDR1 reads DFQATT; CDR2 reads SNEGSKA (reference sequence). The V gene lost 2 bases and the J gene lost 4 bases, with 12 bases spanning the gap. This CDR3 has 13 residues. This chain links TRBV20-1 with TRBJ2-7, with D uncertain. This clonotype was sampled from an adult who was a healthcare worker with PCR-confirmed SARS-CoV-2 infection or an uninfected control (not recorded which). The source was whole blood, collected at baseline. The CDR3 DNA sequence: TGCAGTGCTAGACCGCAGACAAGATACGAGCAGTACTTC. Protein: CSARPQTRYEQYF.